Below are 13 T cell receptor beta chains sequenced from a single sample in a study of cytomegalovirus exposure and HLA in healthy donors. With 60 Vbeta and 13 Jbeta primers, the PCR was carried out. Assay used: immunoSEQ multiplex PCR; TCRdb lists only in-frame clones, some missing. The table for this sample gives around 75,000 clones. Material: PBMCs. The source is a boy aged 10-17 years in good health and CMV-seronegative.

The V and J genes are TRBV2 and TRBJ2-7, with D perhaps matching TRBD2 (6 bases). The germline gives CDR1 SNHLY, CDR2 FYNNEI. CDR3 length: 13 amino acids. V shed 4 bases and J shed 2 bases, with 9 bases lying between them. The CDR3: CASSVGGTYEQYF. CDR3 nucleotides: TGTGCCAGCAGTGTGGGCGGGACCTACGAGCAGTACTTC.

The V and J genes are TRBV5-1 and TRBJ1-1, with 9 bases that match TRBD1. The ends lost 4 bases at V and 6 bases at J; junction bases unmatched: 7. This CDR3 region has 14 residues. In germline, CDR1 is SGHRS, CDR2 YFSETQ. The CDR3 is CASSQGTGIPEAFF. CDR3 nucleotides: TGCGCCAGCAGCCAGGGGACAGGGATTCCTGAAGCTTTCTTT. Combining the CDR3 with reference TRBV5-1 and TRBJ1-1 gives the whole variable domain KAGVTQTPRYLIKTRGQQVTLSCSPISGHRSVSWYQQTPGQGLQFLFEYFSETQRNKGNFPGRFSGRQFSNSRSEMNVSTLELGDSALYLCASSQGTGIPEAFFGQGTRLTVV.

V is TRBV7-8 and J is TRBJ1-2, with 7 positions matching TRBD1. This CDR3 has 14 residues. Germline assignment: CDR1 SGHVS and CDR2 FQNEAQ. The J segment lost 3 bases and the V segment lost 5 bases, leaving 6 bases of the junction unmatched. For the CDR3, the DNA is TGTGCCAGCAGCCCACGGGACAGCCACTATGGCTACACCTTC. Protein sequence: CASSPRDSHYGYTF.

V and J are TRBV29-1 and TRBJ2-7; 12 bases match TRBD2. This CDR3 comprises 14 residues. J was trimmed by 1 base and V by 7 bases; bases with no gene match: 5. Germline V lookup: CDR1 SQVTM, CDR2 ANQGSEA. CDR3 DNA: TGCAGCGCCTCTAGCGGGGGGGGATCCTACGAGCAGTACTTC. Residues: CSASSGGGSYEQYF.

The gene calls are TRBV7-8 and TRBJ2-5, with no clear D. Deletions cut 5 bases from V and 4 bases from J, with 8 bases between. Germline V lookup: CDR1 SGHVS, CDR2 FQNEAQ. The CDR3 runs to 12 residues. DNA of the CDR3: TGTGCCAGCAGCATTAACAGAGAGACCCAGTACTTC. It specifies CASSINRETQYF.

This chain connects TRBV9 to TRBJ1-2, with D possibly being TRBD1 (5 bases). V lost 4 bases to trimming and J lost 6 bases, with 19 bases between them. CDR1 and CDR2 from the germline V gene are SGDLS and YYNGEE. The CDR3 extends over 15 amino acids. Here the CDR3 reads CASSPRFQGTDGYTF. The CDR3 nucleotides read TGTGCCAGCAGCCCCCGTTTCCAGGGTACGGATGGCTACACCTTC.

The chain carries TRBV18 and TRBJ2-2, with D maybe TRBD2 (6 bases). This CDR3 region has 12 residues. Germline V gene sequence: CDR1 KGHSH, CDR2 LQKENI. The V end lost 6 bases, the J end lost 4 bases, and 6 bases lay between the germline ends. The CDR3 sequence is CASSGGTGELFF. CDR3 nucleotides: TGTGCCAGCTCGGGGGGCACCGGGGAGCTGTTTTTT.

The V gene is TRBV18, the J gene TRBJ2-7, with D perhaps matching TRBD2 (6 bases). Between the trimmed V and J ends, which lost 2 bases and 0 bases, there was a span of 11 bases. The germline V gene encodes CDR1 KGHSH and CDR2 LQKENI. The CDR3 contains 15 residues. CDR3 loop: CASSPTAGSSYEQYF. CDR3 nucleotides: TGTGCCAGCTCACCAACGGCGGGGAGCTCCTACGAGCAGTACTTC.

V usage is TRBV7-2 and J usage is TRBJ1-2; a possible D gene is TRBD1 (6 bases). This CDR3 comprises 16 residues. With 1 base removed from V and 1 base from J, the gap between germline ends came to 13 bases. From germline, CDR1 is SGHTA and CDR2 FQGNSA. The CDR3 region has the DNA TGTGCCAGCAGCTTAGACAGGGAACTGTATAACTATGGCTACACCTTC. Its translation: CASSLDRELYNYGYTF.

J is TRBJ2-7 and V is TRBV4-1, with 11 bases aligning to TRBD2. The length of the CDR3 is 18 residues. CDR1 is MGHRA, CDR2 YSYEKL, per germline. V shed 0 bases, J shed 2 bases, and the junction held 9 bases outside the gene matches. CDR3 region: CASSQDNSRLAGTYEQYF. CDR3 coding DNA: TGCGCCAGCAGCCAAGATAACTCCAGACTAGCGGGGACCTACGAGCAGTACTTC.

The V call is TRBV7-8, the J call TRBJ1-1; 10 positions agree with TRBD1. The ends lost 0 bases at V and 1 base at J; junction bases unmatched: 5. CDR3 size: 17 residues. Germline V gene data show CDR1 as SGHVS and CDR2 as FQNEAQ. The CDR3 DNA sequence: TGTGCCAGCAGCTTAGCTCCAGACAGGGGGCCGAACACTGAAGCTTTCTTT. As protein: CASSLAPDRGPNTEAFF.

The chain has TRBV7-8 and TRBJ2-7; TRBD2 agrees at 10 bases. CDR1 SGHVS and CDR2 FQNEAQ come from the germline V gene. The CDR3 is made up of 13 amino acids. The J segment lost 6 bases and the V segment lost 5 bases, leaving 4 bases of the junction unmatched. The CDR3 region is CASSGTSVGEQYF. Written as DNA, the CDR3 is TGTGCCAGCAGCGGGACTAGCGTCGGCGAGCAGTACTTC.

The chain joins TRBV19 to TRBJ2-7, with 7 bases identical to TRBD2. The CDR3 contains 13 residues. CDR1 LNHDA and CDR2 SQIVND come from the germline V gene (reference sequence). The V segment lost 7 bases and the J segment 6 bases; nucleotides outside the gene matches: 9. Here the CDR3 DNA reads TGTGCCAGTAACCAGGGAGGGTACCGCGAGCAGTACTTC. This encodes CASNQGGYREQYF.